A single sample is the source of the 10 T cell receptor beta chains below, sequenced in a study of cytomegalovirus exposure and HLA in healthy donors. The PCR was carried out with 60 Vbeta primers and 13 Jbeta primers. Measured with immunoSEQ multiplex PCR; TCRdb has only the in-frame clones, and not every one. Seen here are fewer than 120,000 clones, about three quarters observed once, and the top ten hold 2.5% to 3%. Sequenced input: PBMCs. These receptors were taken from a woman aged 55-69 years in good health and CMV-seropositive.

The chain links TRBV7-9 to TRBJ2-1; D is perhaps TRBD1 (5 bases). The V end was cut by 2 bases, the J end by 6 bases, with 11 bases between. The CDR3 covers 14 residues. Germline V gives CDR1 SEHNR, CDR2 FQNEAQ (reference sequence). In DNA, the CDR3 is TGTGCCAGCAGCTTACAGGGAATCCTCAATGAGCAGTTCTTC. It yields the protein CASSLQGILNEQFF.

Notes on this clone: Since a much larger clone is just one base distant, this may be a read error. Other DNA sequences in the sample encode the same CDR3. V and J are TRBV11-3 and TRBJ1-1, with D unresolved. This CDR3 contains 13 residues. CDR1 and CDR2 from the germline V gene are SGHNT and YENEEA. V lost 3 bases, J lost 4 bases, and 9 bases lay in between. Written as DNA, the CDR3 is TGTGCCAGCAGCTTGCGAGGAGGCACTGAAGCTTTCTTT. As protein: CASSLRGGTEAFF.

In its sample, this clone ranks as medium-sized. V and J are TRBV5-4 and TRBJ2-7; 9 nucleotides align to TRBD2. Unmatched junction bases numbered 11, after V lost 4 bases and J lost 6 bases. CDR1 and CDR2 from the germline V gene are SGHNT and YYREEE (reference sequence). The CDR3 has 15 amino acids. The CDR3 region is CASSPGTSLGSEQYF. The CDR3 DNA reads TGTGCCAGCAGCCCAGGGACTAGCCTGGGCTCCGAGCAGTACTTC.

In the case of this clone: The same CDR3 arises from other DNA sequences in this sample as well. This chain connects TRBV19 to TRBJ2-5; TRBD1 aligns across 10 bases. With 3 bases clipped from V and 1 base from J, the junction kept 2 bases outside the gene matches. CDR1 and CDR2 (germline): LNHDA, SQIVND (reference sequence). The CDR3 loop spans 15 amino acids. CDR3 amino acids: CASSIGQGVQETQYF. The CDR3 DNA follows: TGTGCCAGTAGTATCGGACAGGGGGTCCAAGAGACCCAGTACTTC.

The V gene is TRBV6-5, the J gene TRBJ2-7; 7 bases align to TRBD2. This CDR3 is 13 amino acids long. Per the germline V gene, CDR1 is MNHEY and CDR2 is SVGAGI. The junction had 2 bases not matched to a gene; V was cut back by 4 bases and J by 2 bases. The DNA for the CDR3 is TGTGCCAGCAGTTCCGGGACTACCTACGAGCAGTACTTC. Protein product: CASSSGTTYEQYF.

The chain has TRBV5-1 and TRBJ1-5, with TRBD1 matching 9 bases. With 6 bases clipped from V and 6 bases from J, the junction kept 10 bases outside the gene matches. The CDR3 has 15 residues. Germline-derived CDR1 and CDR2 are SGHRS and YFSETQ. The CDR3 DNA follows: TGCGCCAGCAAACAAACAGGGGGCGCGGGTCAGCCCCAGCATTTT. Its protein is CASKQTGGAGQPQHF.

Only a few counts were recorded for this clone. This chain joins TRBV6-5 and TRBJ1-3, with D possibly being TRBD1 (6 bases). Germline V gene sequence: CDR1 MNHEY, CDR2 SVGAGI. Trimming cost V 5 bases and J 2 bases, with 10 bases left between them. This CDR3 comprises 14 residues. The CDR3 spells CASSLGGTGNTIYF. The CDR3 DNA reads TGTGCCAGCAGTCTAGGGGGTACTGGAAACACCATATATTTT.

This clone has a handful of counts. The V and J genes are TRBV6-5 and TRBJ2-3, with D tentatively TRBD1 (6 bases). Trimming took off 7 bases at V and 8 bases at J, with 10 bases between the two ends. CDR3 length equals 11 residues. Looked up from germline, CDR1 is MNHEY and CDR2 is SVGAGI. The CDR3 loop reads CASTQGGTQYF. The CDR3 nucleotides read TGTGCCAGCACCCAAGGGGGTACGCAGTATTTT.

The chain employs TRBV2 and TRBJ1-2; weak D call: TRBD1 (6 bases). The V end lost 5 bases, the J end lost 0 bases, and 7 bases lay between the germline ends. In germline, CDR1 is SNHLY, CDR2 FYNNEI. CDR3 length: 13 residues. The CDR3 here is CASSRTANYGYTF. In DNA, the CDR3 is TGTGCCAGCAGTCGGACAGCTAACTATGGCTACACCTTC.

The gene calls are TRBV9 and TRBJ2-7; 7 bases fit TRBD2. Germline assignment: CDR1 SGDLS and CDR2 YYNGEE. The CDR3 is 12 residues long. V was clipped by 3 bases and J by 6 bases; unmatched bases: 3. This chain's CDR3 is CASSGSGLEQYF. CDR3 bases: TGTGCCAGCAGCGGTAGCGGGCTCGAGCAGTACTTC.